This T cell receptor (beta chain) was obtained from a study of long-term antiretroviral therapy in people with HIV. Study-level points and caveats: Controls had broader CDR3 length ranges than HIV repertoires did. Even long-term ART left TRB diversity below transplant donor controls, despite gains.

In the United States, treatment was given to all participants with HIV. In regard to this clone: Its antigen remains unknown.

Survey level was the resolution at which the v3.0 immunoSEQ assay ran. Using immunoSEQ multiplex PCR, the repertoire was profiled, and TCRdb retains in-frame clones only, with some absent. The data show roughly 28,000 clones, 85% to 95% seen once. The CDR3 has 13 residues. The J segment lost 5 bases and the V segment lost 7 bases, leaving 6 bases of the junction unmatched. Per germline, CDR1 SGHDT and CDR2 YYEEEE. V and J are TRBV5-6 and TRBJ2-5; 9 bases map to TRBD1. The receptor was isolated from a man aged 50 to 60 with HIV. The material sequenced was unsorted PBMCs, taken 5.3 years after starting antiretroviral therapy. CDR3 coding DNA: TGTGCCAGCGGGGGACAGGGAAAGGAGACCCAGTACTTC. It translates to CASGGQGKETQYF. The variable domain in full, with the rest retrieved from reference TRBV5-6 and TRBJ2-5, is DAGVTQSPTHLIKTRGQQVTLRCSPKSGHDTVSWYQQALGQGPQFIFQYYEEEERQRGNFPDRFSGHQFPNYSSELNVNALLLGDSALYLCASGGQGKETQYFGPGTRLLVL.